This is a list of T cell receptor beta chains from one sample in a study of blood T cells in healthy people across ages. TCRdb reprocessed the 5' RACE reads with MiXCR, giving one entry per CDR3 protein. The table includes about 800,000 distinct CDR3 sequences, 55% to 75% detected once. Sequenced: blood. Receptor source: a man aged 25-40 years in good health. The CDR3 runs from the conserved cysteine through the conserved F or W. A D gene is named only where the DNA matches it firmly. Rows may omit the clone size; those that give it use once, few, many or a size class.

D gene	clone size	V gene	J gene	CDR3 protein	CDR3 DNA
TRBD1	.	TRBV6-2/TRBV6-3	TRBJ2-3	CASRCSDRETSTDTQYF	TGTGCCAGCAGATGCTCCGACAGGGAGACTAGCACAGATACGCAGTATTTT
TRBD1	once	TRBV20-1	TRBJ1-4	CSARGQGGKLFF	TGCAGTGCTAGGGGACAGGGGGGAAAACTGTTTTTT
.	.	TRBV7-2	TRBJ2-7	CASSDVAYEQYF	TGTGCCAGCAGCGACGTTGCCTACGAGCAGTACTTC
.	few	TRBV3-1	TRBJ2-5	CASSLGWGEATQYF	TGTGCCAGCAGCCTGGGATGGGGCGAGGCGACCCAGTACTTC
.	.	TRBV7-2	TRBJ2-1	CASSLEVSAYNEQFF	TGTGCCAGCAGCTTAGAGGTTAGCGCGTACAATGAGCAGTTCTTC
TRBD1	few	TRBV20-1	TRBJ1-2	CSASGTGGPKTKNGYTF	TGCAGTGCTAGCGGGACAGGGGGACCGAAGACAAAGAATGGCTACACCTTC
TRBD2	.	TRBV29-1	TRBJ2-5	CSVGRDYSRGIQETQYF	TGCAGCGTTGGAAGGGACTATTCTAGGGGCATCCAAGAGACCCAGTACTTC
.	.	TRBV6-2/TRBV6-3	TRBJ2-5	CASSYGSSVTQYF	TGTGCCAGCAGCTATGGTAGTAGTGTGACCCAGTACTTC
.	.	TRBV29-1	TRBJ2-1	CSVEGGQGHNNEQFF	TGCAGCGTTGAAGGGGGGCAGGGACATAACAATGAGCAGTTCTTC
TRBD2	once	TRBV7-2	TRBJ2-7	CASSVRERAHEQYF	TGTGCCAGCAGCGTGCGGGAGAGGGCCCACGAGCAGTACTTC
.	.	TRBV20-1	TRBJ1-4	CSATRQDLGWGKLFF	TGCAGTGCTACTCGACAGGACCTTGGGTGGGGAAAACTGTTTTTT
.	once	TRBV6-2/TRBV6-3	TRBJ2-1	CASSDTFTSYEQFF	TGTGCCAGCAGTGACACATTCACTAGTTACGAGCAGTTCTTC
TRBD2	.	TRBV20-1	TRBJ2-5	CSAYSGGDPNLQEAQYF	TGCAGTGCTTATAGCGGGGGGGACCCAAACCTCCAAGAGGCCCAGTACTTC
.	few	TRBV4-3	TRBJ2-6	CASSQDPGEGANVLTF	TGCGCCAGCAGCCAAGATCCGGGTGAGGGGGCCAACGTCCTGACTTTC
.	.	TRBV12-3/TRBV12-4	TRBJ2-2	CASSFFSDTGELFF	TGTGCCAGCAGTTTTTTCTCTGACACCGGGGAGCTGTTTTTT
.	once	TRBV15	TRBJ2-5	CATIIPQMRVETQYF	TGTGCCACCATTATTCCCCAAATGAGGGTGGAGACCCAGTACTTC
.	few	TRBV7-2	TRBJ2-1	CASSDQELVREQFF	TGTGCCAGCAGCGACCAAGAGTTGGTTAGAGAGCAGTTCTTC
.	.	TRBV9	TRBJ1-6	CASSAAPGNNSPLHF	TGTGCCAGCAGCGCAGCGCCGGGGAATAATTCACCCCTCCACTTT
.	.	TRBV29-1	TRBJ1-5	CSVVFEDQPQHF	TGCAGCGTTGTGTTTGAGGATCAGCCCCAGCATTTT
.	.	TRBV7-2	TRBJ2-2	CVSSPFDGKTGELFF	TGTGTCAGCAGCCCCTTTGATGGGAAAACCGGGGAGCTGTTTTTT
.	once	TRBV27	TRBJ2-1	CASSVDHSNEQFF	TGTGCCAGCAGTGTAGACCACAGCAATGAGCAGTTCTTC
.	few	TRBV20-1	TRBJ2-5	CSARVGAAQETQYF	TGCAGTGCTAGAGTCGGGGCCGCCCAAGAGACCCAGTACTTC
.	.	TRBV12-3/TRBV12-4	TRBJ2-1	CASSLTNSYNEQFF	TGTGCCAGCAGTTTAACTAACTCCTACAATGAGCAGTTCTTC
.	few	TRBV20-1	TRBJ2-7	CSATGTEDYEQYF	TGCAGTGCCACCGGGACGGAGGACTACGAGCAGTACTTC
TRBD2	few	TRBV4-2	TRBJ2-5	CASSQERRTSGKETQYF	TGTGCCAGCAGCCAAGAGAGAAGGACTAGCGGGAAGGAGACCCAGTACTTC
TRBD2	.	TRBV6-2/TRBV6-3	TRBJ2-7	CASSYETGTSPYEQYF	TGTGCCAGCAGTTACGAGACCGGGACTAGCCCATACGAGCAGTACTTC
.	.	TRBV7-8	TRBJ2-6	CASSFRGLLSSGANVLTF	TGTGCCAGCAGCTTTCGGGGTCTACTAAGCTCTGGGGCCAACGTCCTGACTTTC
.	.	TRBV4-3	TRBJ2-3	CASSQGGLLSTDTQYF	TGCGCCAGCAGCCAAGGTGGCTTATTATCCACAGATACGCAGTATTTT
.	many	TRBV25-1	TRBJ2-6	CASSETGANVLTF	TGTGCCAGCAGTGAGACTGGGGCCAACGTCCTGACTTTC
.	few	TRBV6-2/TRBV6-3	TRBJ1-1	CASSPWTVTEAFF	TGTGCCAGCAGTCCCTGGACAGTCACTGAAGCTTTCTTT
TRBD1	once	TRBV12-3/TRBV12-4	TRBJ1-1	CASSFTRQGAEAFF	TGTGCCAGCAGTTTCACCCGACAGGGGGCTGAAGCTTTCTTT
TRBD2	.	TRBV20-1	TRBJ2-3	CSASLMGAGGTTDTQYF	TGCAGTGCTAGCTTAATGGGCGCGGGAGGGACCACAGATACGCAGTATTTT
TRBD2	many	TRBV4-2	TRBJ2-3	CASSPGLADTDTQYF	TGTGCCAGCAGCCCGGGACTAGCGGACACAGATACGCAGTATTTT
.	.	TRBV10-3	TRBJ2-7	CAISEYDPSEQYF	TGTGCCATCAGTGAATATGATCCCAGCGAGCAGTACTTC
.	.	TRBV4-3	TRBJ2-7	CASSQRDGPYEQYF	TGCGCCAGCAGCCAACGGGACGGACCCTACGAGCAGTACTTC
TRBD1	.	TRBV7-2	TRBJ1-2	CASTSLQGIYTF	TGTGCCAGCACCTCATTACAGGGGATCTACACCTTC
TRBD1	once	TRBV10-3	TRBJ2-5	CAIRQGVQETQYF	TGTGCCATTAGACAGGGGGTACAAGAGACCCAGTACTTC
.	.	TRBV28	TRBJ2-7	CASSPSFGDEQYF	TGTGCCAGCAGTCCTTCCTTCGGGGACGAGCAGTACTTC
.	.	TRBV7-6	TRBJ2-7	CASSLVGVARAPYEQYF	TGTGCCAGCAGCTTAGTGGGGGTGGCCCGGGCTCCCTACGAGCAGTACTTC
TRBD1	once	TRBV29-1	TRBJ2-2	CSVEGTGTPGELFF	TGCAGCGTTGAGGGGACAGGGACCCCCGGGGAGCTGTTTTTT
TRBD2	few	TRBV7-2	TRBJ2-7	CASSLAMIAGAQYF	TGTGCCAGCAGCTTAGCGATGATAGCGGGAGCGCAGTACTTC
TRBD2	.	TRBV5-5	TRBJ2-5	CASSLVGLAEEMYF	TGTGCCAGCAGCTTGGTTGGACTAGCGGAGGAAATGTACTTC
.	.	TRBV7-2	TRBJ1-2	CASGLVYNSLYGYTF	TGTGCCAGCGGCTTAGTATATAACAGCCTCTATGGCTACACCTTC
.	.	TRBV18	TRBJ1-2	CASSPPLRGHYGYTF	TGTGCCAGCTCACCACCGCTCAGGGGTCACTATGGCTACACCTTC
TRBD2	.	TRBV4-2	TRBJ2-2	CASSQGPIAGDTTGELFF	TGTGCCAGCAGCCAAGGTCCAATAGCGGGGGACACCACCGGGGAGCTGTTTTTT